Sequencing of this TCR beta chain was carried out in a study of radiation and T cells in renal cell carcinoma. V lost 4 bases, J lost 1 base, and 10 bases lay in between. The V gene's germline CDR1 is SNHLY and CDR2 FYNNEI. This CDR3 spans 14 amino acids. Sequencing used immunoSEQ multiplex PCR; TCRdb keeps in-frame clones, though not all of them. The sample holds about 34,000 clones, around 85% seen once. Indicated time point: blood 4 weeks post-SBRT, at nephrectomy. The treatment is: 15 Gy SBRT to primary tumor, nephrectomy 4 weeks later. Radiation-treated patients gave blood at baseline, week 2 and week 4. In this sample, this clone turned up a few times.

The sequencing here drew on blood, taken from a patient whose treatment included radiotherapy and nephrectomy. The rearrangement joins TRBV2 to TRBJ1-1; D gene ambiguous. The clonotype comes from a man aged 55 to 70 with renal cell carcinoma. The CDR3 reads CASSVEGENTEAFF. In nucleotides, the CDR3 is TGTGCCAGCAGTGTGGAAGGAGAGAACACTGAAGCTTTCTTT.